This record looks at one T cell receptor beta chain sequence and its context. No antigen is known for it. This CDR3 region has 14 residues. Germline CDR1 MNHEY, CDR2 SMNVEV (reference sequence). J lost 7 bases, V lost 6 bases, and 10 bases had no gene match. This sample is drawn from a study of T cell clones after liver transplantation. Looking at the study overall: Third-party-reactive TCRbeta sequences from pre-transplant mixed lymphocyte reactions served as antigen-independent comparators. Standard immunosuppression, with no induction, continued until 12-24 months after transplant.

Profiling relied on immunoSEQ multiplex PCR, and the TCRdb table lists in-frame clones only, not all of them. The sample yields some 110,000 clones, just over 90% seen once. Study-wide results and limits: Compared with third party-reactive sequences, donor-reactive ones declined more, independent of withdrawal success.

This chain joins TRBV27 and TRBJ1-2; 8 bases match TRBD1. This TCR came from a human patient who received a liver transplant. Some T cells may be provided by the graft donor. This specimen was CD4+ T cells from blood, taken 12 months after liver transplant. Here the CDR3 DNA reads TGTGCCAGCAGCCTTGGACAGGGCGATCTTGGCTACACCTTC. Protein product: CASSLGQGDLGYTF.